This T cell receptor (beta chain) is from a study of blood T cell repertoires in COVID-19. This clone was counted once. Authors' analysis steps: Nucleated cell number was recorded as an estimate derived from reference gene primer amplification. The table came from immunoSEQ multiplex PCR; TCRdb's copy has only in-frame clones and leaves some out. That table gives V, J and clone size, and the DNA gave D and trimming. Among 55,000 to 80,000 clones, around 87% were seen once, and the ten largest hold around 1.2%. The germline V and J ends were trimmed by 8 bases and 3 bases, with 23 bases remaining between them. This CDR3 comprises 17 residues. Per germline, CDR1 MNHEY and CDR2 SMNVEV (reference sequence).

The V call is TRBV27, the J call TRBJ2-1; D is perhaps TRBD1 (6 bases). The specimen sequenced was peripheral blood. The sequence was collected from a woman in her sixties or seventies with acute or convalescent COVID-19. The CDR3 region is CASAVQGPLWVYNEQFF. The CDR3 DNA reads TGTGCCAGCGCGGTACAGGGCCCACTGTGGGTCTACAATGAGCAGTTCTTC.